This section outlines one T cell receptor beta chain sequence together with its context. Its target is unknown. The junction and the germline gene differ at one end; a read error may be behind it. A sample-barcoded 5' primer and a J-beta primer mix were used in a second PCR of about 6 to 11 cycles. TCRdb processed the 5' RACE reads anew with MiXCR; each CDR3 protein has one entry. The table includes 380,000 or so distinct CDR3 sequences, about half detected once. This entry is derived from a study of blood T cells in healthy people across ages. The CDR3 consists of 14 residues. CDR1 and CDR2 (germline): SQVTM, ANQGSEA. PBMCs numbering at least 6 million were isolated per sample. Extractions gave at least 5.5 micrograms of total RNA per sample. Broader study findings: Naive CD4+ cell counts and diversity both ran higher in long-lived than in aged donors.

The chain joins TRBV29-1 to TRBJ2-1; 8 bases line up with TRBD2. The TCR originated in a man aged 55 to 69 in good health. Sequences were obtained from blood. The CDR3 loop is CSVGDWAGGNQQFF. DNA for the CDR3: TGCAGCGTTGGAGATTGGGCGGGGGGCAATCAGCAGTTCTTC.